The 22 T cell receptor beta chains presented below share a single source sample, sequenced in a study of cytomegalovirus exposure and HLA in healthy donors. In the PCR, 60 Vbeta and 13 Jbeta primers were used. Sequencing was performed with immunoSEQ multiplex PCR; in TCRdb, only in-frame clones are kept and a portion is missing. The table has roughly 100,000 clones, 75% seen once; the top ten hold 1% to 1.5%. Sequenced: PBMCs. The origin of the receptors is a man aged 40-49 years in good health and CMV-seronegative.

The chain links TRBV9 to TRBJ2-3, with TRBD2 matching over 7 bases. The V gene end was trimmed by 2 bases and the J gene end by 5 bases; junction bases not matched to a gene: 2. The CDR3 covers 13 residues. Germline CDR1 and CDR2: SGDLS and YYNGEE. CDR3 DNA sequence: TGTGCCAGCAGCGTGGGGGGGGGAGATACGCAGTATTTT. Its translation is CASSVGGGDTQYF.

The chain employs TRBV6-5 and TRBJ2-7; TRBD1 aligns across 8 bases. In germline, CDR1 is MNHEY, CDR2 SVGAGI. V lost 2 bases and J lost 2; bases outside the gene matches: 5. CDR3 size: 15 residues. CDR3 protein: CASSYSDRGTYEQYF. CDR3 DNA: TGTGCCAGCAGTTACAGTGACAGGGGCACCTACGAGCAGTACTTC.

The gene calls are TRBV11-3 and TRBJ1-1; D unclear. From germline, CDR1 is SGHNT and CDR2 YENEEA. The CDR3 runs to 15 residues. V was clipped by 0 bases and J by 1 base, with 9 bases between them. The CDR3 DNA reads TGTGCCAGCAGCTTAGATGAAGGCGGGAACACTGAAGCTTTCTTT. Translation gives CASSLDEGGNTEAFF.

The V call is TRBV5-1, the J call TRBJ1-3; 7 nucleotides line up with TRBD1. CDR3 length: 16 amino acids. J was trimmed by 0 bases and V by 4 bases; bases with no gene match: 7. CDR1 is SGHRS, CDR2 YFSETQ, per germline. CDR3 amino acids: CASSQGDSYSGNTIYF. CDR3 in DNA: TGCGCCAGCAGCCAAGGGGACAGTTACTCTGGAAACACCATATATTTT.

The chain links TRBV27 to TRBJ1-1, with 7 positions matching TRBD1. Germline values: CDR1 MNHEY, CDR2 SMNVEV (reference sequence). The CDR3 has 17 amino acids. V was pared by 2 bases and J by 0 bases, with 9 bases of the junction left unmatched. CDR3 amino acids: CASSLQGVGLVNTEAFF. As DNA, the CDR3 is TGTGCCAGCAGTTTACAGGGGGTGGGTTTGGTGAACACTGAAGCTTTCTTT.

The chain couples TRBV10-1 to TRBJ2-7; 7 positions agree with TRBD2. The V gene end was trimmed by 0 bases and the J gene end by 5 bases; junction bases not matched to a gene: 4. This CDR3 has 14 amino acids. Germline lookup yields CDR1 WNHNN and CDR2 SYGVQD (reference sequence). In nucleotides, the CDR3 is TGCGCCAGCAGTGAGTCCACACTAGCGAACGAGCAGTACTTC. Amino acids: CASSESTLANEQYF.

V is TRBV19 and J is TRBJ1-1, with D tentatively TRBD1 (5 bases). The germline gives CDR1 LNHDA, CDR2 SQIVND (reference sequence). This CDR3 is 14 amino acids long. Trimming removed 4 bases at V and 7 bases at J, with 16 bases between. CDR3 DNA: TGTGCCAGTAGTAATGGGCCCCAGGGCGGTGAAGCTTTCTTT. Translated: CASSNGPQGGEAFF.

CDR3 sequence reads: CASSSGPGTGGTEAFF. In DNA, the CDR3 is TGTGCCAGCAGTTCAGGCCCCGGGACAGGGGGCACTGAAGCTTTCTTT. V usage is TRBV28 and J usage is TRBJ1-1; 11 bases fit TRBD1. The CDR3 spans 16 residues. Germline trimming cut 4 bases from V and 4 bases from J; bases unmatched to any gene: 8. Germline V gene data show CDR1 as MDHEN and CDR2 as SYDVKM.

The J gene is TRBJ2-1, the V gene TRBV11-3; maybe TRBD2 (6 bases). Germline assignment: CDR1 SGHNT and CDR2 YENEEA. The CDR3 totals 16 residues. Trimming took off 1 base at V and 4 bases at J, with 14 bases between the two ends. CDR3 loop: CASSLGRHGGYNEQFF. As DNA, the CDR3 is TGTGCCAGCAGCTTAGGACGCCACGGGGGTTACAATGAGCAGTTCTTC.

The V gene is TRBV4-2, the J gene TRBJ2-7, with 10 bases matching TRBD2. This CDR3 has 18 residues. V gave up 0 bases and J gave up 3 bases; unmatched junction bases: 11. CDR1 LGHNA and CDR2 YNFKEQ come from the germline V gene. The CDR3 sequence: CASSQDASGSAGNYEQYF. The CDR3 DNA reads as TGTGCCAGCAGCCAAGATGCTAGCGGGAGTGCTGGGAACTACGAGCAGTACTTC.

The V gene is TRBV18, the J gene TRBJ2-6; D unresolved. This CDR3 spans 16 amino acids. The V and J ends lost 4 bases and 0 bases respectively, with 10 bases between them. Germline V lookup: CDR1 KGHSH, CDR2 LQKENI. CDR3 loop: CASSQSWHSGANVLTF. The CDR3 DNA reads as TGTGCCAGCTCACAATCGTGGCACTCTGGGGCCAACGTCCTGACTTTC.

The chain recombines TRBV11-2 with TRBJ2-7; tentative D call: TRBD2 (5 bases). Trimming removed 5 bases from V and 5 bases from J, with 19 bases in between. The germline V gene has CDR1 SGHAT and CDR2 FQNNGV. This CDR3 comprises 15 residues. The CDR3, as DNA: TGTGCCAGCAGCGACTCACGGAGGTTCGGCGACGAGCAGTACTTC. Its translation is CASSDSRRFGDEQYF.

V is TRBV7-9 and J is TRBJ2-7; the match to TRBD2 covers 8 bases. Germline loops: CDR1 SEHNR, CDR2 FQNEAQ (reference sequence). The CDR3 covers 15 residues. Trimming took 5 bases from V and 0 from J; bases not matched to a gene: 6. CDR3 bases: TGTGCCAGCAGCCAACTAGCGGAAAGCTCCTACGAGCAGTACTTC. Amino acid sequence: CASSQLAESSYEQYF.

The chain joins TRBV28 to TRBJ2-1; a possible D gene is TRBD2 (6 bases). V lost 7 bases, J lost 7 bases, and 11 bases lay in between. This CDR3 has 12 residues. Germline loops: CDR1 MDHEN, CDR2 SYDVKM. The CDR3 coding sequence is TGTGCCAGCAAAGAGGGGAGGAATGAGCAGTTCTTC. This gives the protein CASKEGRNEQFF.

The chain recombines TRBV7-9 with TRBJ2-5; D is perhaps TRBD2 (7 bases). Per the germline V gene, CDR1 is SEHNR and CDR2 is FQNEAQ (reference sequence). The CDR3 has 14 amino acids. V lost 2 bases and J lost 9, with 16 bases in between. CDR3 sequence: CASSLTGGEIAQYF. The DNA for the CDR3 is TGTGCCAGCAGCTTAACGGGGGGCGAGATCGCCCAGTACTTC.

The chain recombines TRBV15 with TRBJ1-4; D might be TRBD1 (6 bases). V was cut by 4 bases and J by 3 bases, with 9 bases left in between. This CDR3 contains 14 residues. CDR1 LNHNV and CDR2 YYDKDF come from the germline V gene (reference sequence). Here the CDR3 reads CATSIRQANEKLFF. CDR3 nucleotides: TGTGCCACCAGCATAAGACAGGCTAATGAAAAACTGTTTTTT.

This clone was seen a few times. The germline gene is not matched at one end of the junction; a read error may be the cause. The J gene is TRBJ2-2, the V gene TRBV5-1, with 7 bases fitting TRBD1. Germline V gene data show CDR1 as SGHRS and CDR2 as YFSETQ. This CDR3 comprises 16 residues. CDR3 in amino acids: CASILGKGASTGELFF. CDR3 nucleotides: TGCGCCAGCATCTTGGGAAAGGGGGCGAGTACCGGGGAGCTGTTTTTT. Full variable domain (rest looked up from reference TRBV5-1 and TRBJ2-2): KAGVTQTPRYLIKTRGQQVTLSCSPISGHRSVSWYQQTPGQGLQFLFEYFSETQRNKGNFPGRFSGRQFSNSRSEMNVSTLELGDSALYLCASILGKGASTGELFFGEGSRLTVL.

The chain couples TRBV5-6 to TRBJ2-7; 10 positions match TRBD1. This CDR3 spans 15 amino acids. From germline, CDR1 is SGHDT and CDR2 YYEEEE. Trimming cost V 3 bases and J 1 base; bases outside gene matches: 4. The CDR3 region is CASSSWTGGSYEQYF. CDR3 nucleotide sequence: TGTGCCAGCAGCTCCTGGACAGGGGGTTCCTACGAGCAGTACTTC.

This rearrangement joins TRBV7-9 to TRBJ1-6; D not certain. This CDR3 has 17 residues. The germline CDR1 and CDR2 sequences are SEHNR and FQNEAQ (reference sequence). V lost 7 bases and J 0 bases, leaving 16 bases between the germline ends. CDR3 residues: CASNLSDGSSYNSPLHF. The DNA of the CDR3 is TGTGCCAGCAATCTTAGTGACGGGAGCTCCTATAATTCACCCCTCCACTTT. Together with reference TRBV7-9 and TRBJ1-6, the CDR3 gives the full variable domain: DTGVSQNPRHKITKRGQNVTFRCDPISEHNRLYWYRQTLGQGPEFLTYFQNEAQLEKSRLLSDRFSAERPKGSFSTLEIQRTEQGDSAMYLCASNLSDGSSYNSPLHFGNGTRLTVT.

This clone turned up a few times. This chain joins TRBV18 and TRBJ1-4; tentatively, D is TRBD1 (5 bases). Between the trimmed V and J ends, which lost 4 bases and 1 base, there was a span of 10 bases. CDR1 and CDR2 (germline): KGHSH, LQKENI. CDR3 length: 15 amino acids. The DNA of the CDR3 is TGTGCCAGCTCACTAGACGGACAAACTAATGAAAAACTGTTTTTT. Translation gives CASSLDGQTNEKLFF.

The CDR3 nucleotides read TGTGCCAGCAGCTTGGCGAGTCGGGGTTCTGGAAACACCATATATTTT. It codes for CASSLASRGSGNTIYF. The chain has TRBV5-6 and TRBJ1-3; D is unclear. The CDR3 covers 16 residues. The germline V gene has CDR1 SGHDT and CDR2 YYEEEE. Trimming pared 0 bases from V and 1 base from J, leaving 11 bases between.

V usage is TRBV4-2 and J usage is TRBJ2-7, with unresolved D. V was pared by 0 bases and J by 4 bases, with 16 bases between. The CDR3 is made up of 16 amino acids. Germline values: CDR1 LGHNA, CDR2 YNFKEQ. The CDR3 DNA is TGTGCCAGCAGCCAAGATCAGGCCGACCGCCTATACGAGCAGTACTTC. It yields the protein CASSQDQADRLYEQYF.